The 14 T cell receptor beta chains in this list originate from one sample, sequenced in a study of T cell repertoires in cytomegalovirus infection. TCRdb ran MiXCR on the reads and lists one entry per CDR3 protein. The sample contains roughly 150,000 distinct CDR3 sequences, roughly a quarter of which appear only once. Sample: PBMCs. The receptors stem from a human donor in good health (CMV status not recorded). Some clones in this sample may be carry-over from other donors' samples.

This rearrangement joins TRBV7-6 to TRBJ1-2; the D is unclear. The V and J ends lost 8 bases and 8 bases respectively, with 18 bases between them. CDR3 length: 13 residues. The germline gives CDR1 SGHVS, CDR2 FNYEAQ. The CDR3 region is CASRATYEGGYTF. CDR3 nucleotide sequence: TGTGCCAGCCGAGCAACTTACGAAGGAGGCTACACCTTC.

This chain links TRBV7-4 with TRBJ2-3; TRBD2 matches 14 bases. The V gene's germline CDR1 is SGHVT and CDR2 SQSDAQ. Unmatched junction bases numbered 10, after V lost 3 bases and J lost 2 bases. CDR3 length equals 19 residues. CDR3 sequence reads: CASSFAPRLAGGNTDTQYF. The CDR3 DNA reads TGTGCCAGCAGCTTTGCCCCTCGACTAGCGGGAGGGAACACAGATACGCAGTATTTT.

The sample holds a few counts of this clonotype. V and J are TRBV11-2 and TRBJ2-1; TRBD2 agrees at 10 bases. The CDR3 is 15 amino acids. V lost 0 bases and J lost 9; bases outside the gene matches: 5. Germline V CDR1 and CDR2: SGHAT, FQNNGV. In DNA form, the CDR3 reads TGTGCCAGCAGCTTAGAAGTAGCGGGAGGTTTTGAGCAGTTCTTC. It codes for CASSLEVAGGFEQFF.

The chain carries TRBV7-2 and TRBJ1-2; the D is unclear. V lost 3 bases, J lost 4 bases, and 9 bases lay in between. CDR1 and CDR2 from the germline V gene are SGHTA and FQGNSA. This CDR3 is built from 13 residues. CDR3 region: CASSLKGIYGYTF. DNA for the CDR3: TGTGCCAGCAGCTTGAAGGGTATCTATGGCTACACCTTC. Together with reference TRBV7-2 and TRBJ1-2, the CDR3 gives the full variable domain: GAGVSQSPSNKVTEKGKDVELRCDPISGHTALYWYRQSLGQGLEFLIYFQGNSAPDKSGLPSDRFSAERTGGSVSTLTIQRTQQEDSAVYLCASSLKGIYGYTFGSGTRLTVV.

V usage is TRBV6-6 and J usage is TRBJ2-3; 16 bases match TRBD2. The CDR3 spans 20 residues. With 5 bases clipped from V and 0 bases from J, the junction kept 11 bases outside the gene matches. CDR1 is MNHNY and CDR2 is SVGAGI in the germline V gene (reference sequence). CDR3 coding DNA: TGTGCCAGCAGTGCCTTGGTCGGGACTAGCGGGAGGGCTAGCACAGATACGCAGTATTTT. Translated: CASSALVGTSGRASTDTQYF.

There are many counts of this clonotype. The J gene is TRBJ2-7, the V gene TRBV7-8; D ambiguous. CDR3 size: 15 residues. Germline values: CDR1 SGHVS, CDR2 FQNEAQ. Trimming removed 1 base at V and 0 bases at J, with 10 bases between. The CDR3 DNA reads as TGTGCCAGCAGCTTAGGCCGAACCTCCTCCTACGAGCAGTACTTC. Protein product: CASSLGRTSSYEQYF.

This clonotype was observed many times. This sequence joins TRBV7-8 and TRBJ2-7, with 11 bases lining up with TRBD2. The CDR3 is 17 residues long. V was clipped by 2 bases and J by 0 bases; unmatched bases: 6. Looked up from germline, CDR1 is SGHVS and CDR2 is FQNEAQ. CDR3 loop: CASSLTASGGSSYEQYF. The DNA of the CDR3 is TGTGCCAGCAGCTTAACGGCTAGCGGGGGGAGCTCCTACGAGCAGTACTTC.

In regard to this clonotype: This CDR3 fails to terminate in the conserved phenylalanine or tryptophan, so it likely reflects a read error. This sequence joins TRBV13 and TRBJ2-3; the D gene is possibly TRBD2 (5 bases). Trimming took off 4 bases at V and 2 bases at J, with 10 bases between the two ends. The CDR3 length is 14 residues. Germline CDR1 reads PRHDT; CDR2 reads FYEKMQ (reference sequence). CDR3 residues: CASSSLRDTDTQYL. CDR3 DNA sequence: TGTGCCAGCAGCTCCCTCCGGGACACAGATACGCAGTATTTG.

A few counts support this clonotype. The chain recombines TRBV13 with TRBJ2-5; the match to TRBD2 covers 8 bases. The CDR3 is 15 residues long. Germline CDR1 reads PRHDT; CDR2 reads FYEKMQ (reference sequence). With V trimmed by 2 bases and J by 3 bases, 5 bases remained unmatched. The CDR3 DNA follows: TGTGCCAGCAGCTTAAGCGGGGGTCCGGAAGAGACCCAGTACTTC. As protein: CASSLSGGPEETQYF.

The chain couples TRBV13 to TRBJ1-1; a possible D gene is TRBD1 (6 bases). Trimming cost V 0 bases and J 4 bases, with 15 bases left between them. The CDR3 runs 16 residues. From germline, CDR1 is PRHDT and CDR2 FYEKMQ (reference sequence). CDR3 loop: CASSLGRQGRVTEAFF. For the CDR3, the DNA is TGTGCCAGCAGCTTAGGCCGTCAGGGGAGGGTCACTGAAGCTTTCTTT.

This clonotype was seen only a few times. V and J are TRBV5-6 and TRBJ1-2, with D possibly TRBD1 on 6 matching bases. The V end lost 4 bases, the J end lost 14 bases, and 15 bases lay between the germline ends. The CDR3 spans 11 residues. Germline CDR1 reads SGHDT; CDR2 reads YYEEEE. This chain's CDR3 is CASSRDRLCTF. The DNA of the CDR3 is TGTGCCAGCAGCCGTGACAGGCTTTGTACCTTC.

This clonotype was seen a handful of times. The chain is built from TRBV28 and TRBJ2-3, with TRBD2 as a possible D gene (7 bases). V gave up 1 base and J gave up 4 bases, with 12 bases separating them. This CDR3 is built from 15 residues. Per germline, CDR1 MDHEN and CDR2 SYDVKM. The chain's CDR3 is CASSLSGGLADTQYF. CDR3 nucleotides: TGTGCCAGCAGTTTATCCGGGGGGCTTGCAGATACGCAGTATTTT.

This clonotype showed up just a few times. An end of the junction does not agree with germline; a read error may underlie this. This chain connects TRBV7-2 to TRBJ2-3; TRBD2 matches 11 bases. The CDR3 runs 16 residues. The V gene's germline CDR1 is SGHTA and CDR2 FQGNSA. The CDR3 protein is CASSLAGGLSTDTQYF. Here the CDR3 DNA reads TGTGCCAGCAGCCTAGCGGGAGGCCTTAGCACAGATACGCAGTATTTT.

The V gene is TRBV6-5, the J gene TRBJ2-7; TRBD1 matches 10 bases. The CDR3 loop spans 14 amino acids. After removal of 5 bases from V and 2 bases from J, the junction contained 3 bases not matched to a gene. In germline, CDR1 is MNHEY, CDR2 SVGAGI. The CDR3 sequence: CASSRTGGTYEQYF. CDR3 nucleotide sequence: TGTGCCAGCAGTCGGACAGGGGGGACCTACGAGCAGTACTTC.